This passage covers 18 T cell receptor beta chains from one sample sequenced in a study of somatic mutations in cytotoxic T cells in rheumatoid arthritis. Using immunoSEQ multiplex PCR, the repertoire was profiled, and TCRdb retains in-frame clones only, with some absent. Here the sample spans about 10,000 clones, 75% to 95% being singletons. The sequenced material came from CD8+ T cells sorted from blood. Every receptor here comes from a woman aged 18-35 years with rheumatoid arthritis.

This clone has a single count. J is TRBJ1-1 and V is TRBV7-2; TRBD1 matches 7 bases. Germline V CDR1 and CDR2: SGHTA, FQGNSA. The V gene end was trimmed by 7 bases and the J gene end by 1 base; junction bases not matched to a gene: 6. The CDR3 has 14 amino acids. The CDR3 DNA reads as TGTGCCAGCACCCTTACAGGGGAGAACACTGAAGCTTTCTTT. It yields the protein CASTLTGENTEAFF. The full variable domain, in which reference TRBV7-2 and TRBJ1-1 provide the parts outside the CDR3, is GAGVSQSPSNKVTEKGKDVELRCDPISGHTALYWYRQSLGQGLEFLIYFQGNSAPDKSGLPSDRFSAERTGGSVSTLTIQRTQQEDSAVYLCASTLTGENTEAFFGQGTRLTVV.

The chain links TRBV9 to TRBJ1-1; 8 nucleotides agree with TRBD1. The germline gives CDR1 SGDLS, CDR2 YYNGEE. J was trimmed by 1 base and V by 3 bases; bases with no gene match: 2. The CDR3 contains 14 residues. CDR3 coding DNA: TGTGCCAGCAGCGGGACAGGGAGGAACACTGAAGCTTTCTTT. Protein sequence: CASSGTGRNTEAFF.

The chain recombines TRBV7-6 with TRBJ2-7, with 12 positions matching TRBD2. The CDR3 is 17 residues long. The V segment lost 5 bases and the J segment 5 bases; nucleotides outside the gene matches: 13. Germline V CDR1 and CDR2: SGHVS, FNYEAQ. The chain's CDR3 is CASSPGARLAGVDEQYF. CDR3 DNA: TGTGCCAGCAGCCCAGGAGCCCGACTAGCGGGGGTCGACGAGCAGTACTTC.

The gene calls are TRBV4-1 and TRBJ2-1; tentatively, D is TRBD2 (5 bases). This CDR3 region has 11 residues. Germline CDR1 and CDR2: MGHRA and YSYEKL. Trimming took off 4 bases at V and 8 bases at J, with 6 bases between the two ends. CDR3 sequence: CASSPGDEQFF. DNA for the CDR3: TGCGCCAGCAGCCCCGGGGATGAGCAGTTCTTC.

The rearrangement joins TRBV25-1 to TRBJ2-5, with a possible D match to TRBD1 (6 bases). The germline V and J ends were trimmed by 4 bases and 2 bases, with 20 bases remaining between them. The CDR3 runs to 17 residues. Per the germline V gene, CDR1 is MGHDK and CDR2 is SYGVNS. DNA for the CDR3: TGTGCCAGCAGTGCCCGGGACACCCTACCCTCACAAGAGACCCAGTACTTC. Residues: CASSARDTLPSQETQYF.

The chain has TRBV5-1 and TRBJ2-1, with 7 nucleotides matching TRBD2. The length of the CDR3 is 15 residues. CDR1 and CDR2 (germline): SGHRS, YFSETQ. After removal of 4 bases from V and 8 bases from J, the junction contained 12 bases not matched to a gene. The CDR3 DNA reads as TGCGCCAGCAGCCTGGGGGAGGGCGCGGGGGATGAGCAGTTCTTC. Protein: CASSLGEGAGDEQFF.

The chain recombines TRBV19 with TRBJ2-3; 10 nucleotides align to TRBD1. The V gene end was trimmed by 6 bases and the J gene end by 4 bases; junction bases not matched to a gene: 13. CDR1 and CDR2 (germline): LNHDA, SQIVND (reference sequence). This CDR3 has 17 amino acids. The CDR3 region is CASSGTGVVVHADTQYF. The CDR3 bases are TGTGCCAGTAGCGGGACAGGGGTTGTAGTACATGCAGATACGCAGTATTTT.

This clone was seen a handful of times. This chain links TRBV7-6 with TRBJ1-1, with 9 bases that match TRBD1. The germline V gene has CDR1 SGHVS and CDR2 FNYEAQ. CDR3 length: 15 residues. The trim removed 5 bases at V and 0 bases at J, leaving 4 bases unmatched. The CDR3 DNA sequence: TGTGCCAGCAGCCTGGGGACAGGGATGAACACTGAAGCTTTCTTT. This sequence encodes CASSLGTGMNTEAFF.

The V call is TRBV10-3, the J call TRBJ2-2; 13 bases match TRBD2. CDR3 length equals 16 residues. Looked up from germline, CDR1 is ENHRY and CDR2 is SYGVKD. V trimming: 7 bases; J trimming: 7 bases; junction bases outside the gene matches: 9. CDR3 bases: TGTGCCATCAAAATCACTAGCGGGAGGGATAGCGGGGAGCTGTTTTTT. Residues: CAIKITSGRDSGELFF.

Details on this clone: A read error may produce the germline difference seen at one junction end. The rearrangement uses TRBV6-5 and TRBJ1-1, with D maybe TRBD1 (5 bases). CDR3 length equals 13 residues. CDR1 MNHEY and CDR2 SVGAGI come from the germline V gene. The CDR3 DNA is TGTGCCAGCAGTTACCGTATTGGGACTGAAACTTTCTTT. It yields the protein CASSYRIGTETFF.

This sequence joins TRBV7-8 and TRBJ1-2; D unclear. Trimming pared 2 bases from V and 8 bases from J, leaving 15 bases between. Germline lookup yields CDR1 SGHVS and CDR2 FQNEAQ. The length of the CDR3 is 14 residues. DNA for the CDR3: TGTGCCAGCAGCTTATCCACCCTGACTGTCGGCTACACCTTC. It specifies CASSLSTLTVGYTF.

This clone was counted a single time. The rearrangement uses TRBV6-5 and TRBJ1-4; possible D gene TRBD1, 5 bases. V lost 0 bases and J lost 8, with 13 bases in between. Germline V gene lookup returns CDR1 MNHEY and CDR2 SVGAGI. The CDR3 runs to 15 residues. The CDR3 is CASSYSNGAYEKLFF. CDR3 nucleotides: TGTGCCAGCAGTTACTCGAATGGGGCGTACGAAAAACTGTTTTTT.

The CDR3 DNA reads as TGTGCCAGCAGCCCACAGGGTAATACGTTGCATTCACCCCTCCACTTT. It translates to CASSPQGNTLHSPLHF. J is TRBJ1-6 and V is TRBV13; the D gene is possibly TRBD1 (6 bases). V was shortened by 5 bases and J by 8 bases, with 19 bases between the two germline ends. The germline V gene encodes CDR1 PRHDT and CDR2 FYEKMQ (reference sequence). The CDR3 runs 16 residues.

This chain links TRBV7-2 with TRBJ2-5, with a tentative D call TRBD2 (6 bases). Germline loops: CDR1 SGHTA, CDR2 FQGNSA. The CDR3 sequence is 17 residues long. Deletions cut 2 bases from V and 5 bases from J, with 21 bases between. The CDR3 here is CASSLTTAPGEQETQYF. CDR3 DNA sequence: TGTGCCAGCAGCTTAACCACAGCTCCGGGGGAACAGGAGACCCAGTACTTC.

This chain connects TRBV2 to TRBJ1-3; 7 bases are a match to TRBD1. Germline CDR1 and CDR2: SNHLY and FYNNEI. J was trimmed by 4 bases and V by 6 bases; bases with no gene match: 6. This CDR3 spans 14 amino acids. The CDR3 loop is CASRGAGGGNTIYF. The CDR3 region has the DNA TGTGCCAGCAGGGGGGCAGGGGGAGGAAACACCATATATTTT.

The chain couples TRBV19 to TRBJ1-5, with D perhaps TRBD1 (5 bases). The germline CDR1 and CDR2 sequences are LNHDA and SQIVND (reference sequence). V gave up 3 bases and J gave up 0 bases, with 15 bases separating them. This CDR3 has 17 residues. CDR3 sequence (DNA): TGTGCCAGTAGTATTGGGACGGGGGGTTATAGCAATCAGCCCCAGCATTTT. Protein product: CASSIGTGGYSNQPQHF.

The genes are TRBV15 and TRBJ2-5; 7 nucleotides agree with TRBD1. With 5 bases clipped from V and 3 bases from J, the junction kept 6 bases outside the gene matches. Germline V gene data show CDR1 as LNHNV and CDR2 as YYDKDF (reference sequence). The CDR3 runs to 14 residues. CDR3 sequence reads: CATSPYRGEETQYF. The CDR3 nucleotides read TGTGCCACCAGCCCCTACAGGGGTGAAGAGACCCAGTACTTC.

This chain connects TRBV9 to TRBJ2-3; 10 bases fit TRBD2. Germline V gene lookup returns CDR1 SGDLS and CDR2 YYNGEE. The length of the CDR3 is 18 residues. V was clipped by 1 base and J by 4 bases; unmatched bases: 12. The CDR3 DNA is TGTGCCAGCAGCGTACCCCGAGCGGGGGGGAGGAGTGCAGATACGCAGTATTTT. Its translation is CASSVPRAGGRSADTQYF.